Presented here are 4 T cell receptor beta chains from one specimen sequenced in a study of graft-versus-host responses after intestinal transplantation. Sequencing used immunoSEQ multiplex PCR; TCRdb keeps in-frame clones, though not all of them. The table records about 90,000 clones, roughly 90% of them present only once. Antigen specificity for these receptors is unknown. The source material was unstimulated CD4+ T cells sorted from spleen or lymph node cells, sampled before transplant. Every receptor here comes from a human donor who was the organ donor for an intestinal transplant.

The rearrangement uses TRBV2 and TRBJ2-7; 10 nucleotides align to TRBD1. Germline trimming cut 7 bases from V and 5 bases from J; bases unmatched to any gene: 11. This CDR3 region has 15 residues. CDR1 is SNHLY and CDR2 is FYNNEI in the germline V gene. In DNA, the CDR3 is TGTGCCAGCAAGGGATCGAGACAGGGGGCTAACGAGCAGTACTTC. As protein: CASKGSRQGANEQYF.

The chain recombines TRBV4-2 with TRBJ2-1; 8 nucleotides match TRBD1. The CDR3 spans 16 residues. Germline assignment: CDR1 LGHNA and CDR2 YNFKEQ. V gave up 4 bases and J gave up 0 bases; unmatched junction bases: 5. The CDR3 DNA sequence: TGTGCCAGCAGCCCCGGGACAGGACCCTCCTACAATGAGCAGTTCTTC. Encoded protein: CASSPGTGPSYNEQFF.

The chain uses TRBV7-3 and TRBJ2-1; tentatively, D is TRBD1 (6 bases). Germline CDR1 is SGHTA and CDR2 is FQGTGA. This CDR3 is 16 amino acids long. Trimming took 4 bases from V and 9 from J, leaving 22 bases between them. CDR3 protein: CASSYDRPLGPGEQFF. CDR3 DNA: TGTGCCAGCAGCTACGACAGGCCACTAGGGCCCGGTGAGCAGTTCTTC.

This CDR3 is CASRQIRDRLTQPQHF. CDR3 nucleotides: TGTGCCAGTAGGCAAATCCGGGACAGGCTTACTCAGCCCCAGCATTTT. This sequence joins TRBV19 and TRBJ1-5; TRBD1 matches at 8 bases. Germline CDR1 LNHDA, CDR2 SQIVND (reference sequence). The CDR3 is 16 amino acids. The J segment lost 6 bases and the V segment lost 6 bases, leaving 13 bases of the junction unmatched.